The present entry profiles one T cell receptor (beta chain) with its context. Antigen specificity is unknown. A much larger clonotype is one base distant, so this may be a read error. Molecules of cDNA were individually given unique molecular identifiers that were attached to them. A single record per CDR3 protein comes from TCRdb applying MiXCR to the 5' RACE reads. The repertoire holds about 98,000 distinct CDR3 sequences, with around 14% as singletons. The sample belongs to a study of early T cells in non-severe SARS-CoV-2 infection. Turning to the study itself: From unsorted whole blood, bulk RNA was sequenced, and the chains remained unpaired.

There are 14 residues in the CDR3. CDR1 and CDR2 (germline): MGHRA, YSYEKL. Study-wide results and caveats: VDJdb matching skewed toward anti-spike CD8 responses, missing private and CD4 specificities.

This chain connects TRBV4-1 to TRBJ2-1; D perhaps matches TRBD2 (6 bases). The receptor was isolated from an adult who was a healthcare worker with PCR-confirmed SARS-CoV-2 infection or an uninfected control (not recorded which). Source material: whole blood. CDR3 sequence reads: CASNQPRDFPEQFF. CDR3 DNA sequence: TGCGCCAGCAACCAACCCAGGGACTTCCCTGAGCAGTTCTTC.